Below are 26 T cell receptor beta chains sequenced from a single sample in a study of cytomegalovirus exposure and HLA in healthy donors. PCR primers comprised 60 Vbeta and 13 Jbeta primers. Libraries were prepared by immunoSEQ multiplex PCR; TCRdb keeps only in-frame clonotypes and omits some of them. The sample holds 100,000 or so clones, roughly 13% seen once. Input material: PBMCs. The receptors were gathered from a man aged 35-49 years in good health and CMV-seropositive.

The CDR3 nucleotides are TGTGCCTGGAGTGTAACCTCGAGAGGAAACACCATATATTTT. Its protein is CAWSVTSRGNTIYF. This chain joins TRBV30 and TRBJ1-3; D gene unclear. The length of the CDR3 is 14 residues. V was cut by 0 bases and J by 4 bases, with 10 bases left in between. Germline V gene lookup returns CDR1 GTSNPN and CDR2 SVGIG (reference sequence).

The chain couples TRBV20-1 to TRBJ2-5, with 7 nucleotides matching TRBD1. This CDR3 contains 11 residues. Germline V gives CDR1 DFQATT, CDR2 SNEGSKA (reference sequence). V shed 6 bases, J shed 7 bases, and the junction held 5 bases outside the gene matches. The CDR3 DNA sequence: TGCAGTGCCGACAGGGCGAGGACCCAGTACTTC. Its translation: CSADRARTQYF.

The chain recombines TRBV19 with TRBJ1-4, with D unclear. Germline V gene sequence: CDR1 LNHDA, CDR2 SQIVND (reference sequence). The CDR3 has 18 amino acids. The germline V and J ends were trimmed by 0 bases and 0 bases, with 14 bases remaining between them. CDR3 sequence: CASSIDQQASATNEKLFF. As DNA, the CDR3 is TGTGCCAGTAGTATAGATCAGCAGGCTTCGGCAACTAATGAAAAACTGTTTTTT. The full variable domain, completed using reference TRBV19 and TRBJ1-4, is DGGITQSPKYLFRKEGQNVTLSCEQNLNHDAMYWYRQDPGQGLRLIYYSQIVNDFQKGDIAEGYSVSREKKESFPLTVTSAQKNPTAFYLCASSIDQQASATNEKLFFGSGTQLSVL.

The V call is TRBV5-4, the J call TRBJ2-1, with 9 bases aligning to TRBD1. CDR3 size: 17 residues. Germline CDR1 SGHNT, CDR2 YYREEE (reference sequence). Trimming took 1 base from V and 4 from J; bases not matched to a gene: 9. The CDR3 DNA is TGTGCCAGCAGCTTGTACCGGGGACAGGGCCGATACAATGAGCAGTTCTTC. Its translation: CASSLYRGQGRYNEQFF.

This clone came up a few times. The genes are TRBV5-4 and TRBJ2-1; D is possibly TRBD2 (6 bases). Deletions cut 3 bases from V and 4 bases from J, with 11 bases between. This CDR3 has 14 residues. Germline CDR1 and CDR2: SGHNT and YYREEE (reference sequence). CDR3 loop: CASSWDGTYNEQFF. As DNA, the CDR3 is TGTGCCAGCAGCTGGGACGGGACTTACAATGAGCAGTTCTTC.

V usage is TRBV6-5 and J usage is TRBJ1-1, with D possibly matching TRBD1 (5 bases). The CDR3 runs 13 residues. CDR1 MNHEY and CDR2 SVGAGI come from the germline V gene. V was pared by 6 bases and J by 0 bases, with 8 bases between. The CDR3 sequence: CASRQDLNTEAFF. The CDR3, as DNA: TGTGCCAGCAGACAGGATCTGAACACTGAAGCTTTCTTT.

The chain uses TRBV6-5 and TRBJ1-4, with D maybe TRBD1 (5 bases). CDR3 length: 14 amino acids. Germline V gene data show CDR1 as MNHEY and CDR2 as SVGAGI. Trimming removed 3 bases from V and 7 bases from J, with 12 bases in between. The CDR3 region has the DNA TGTGCCAGCAGTTATGGGGGGGGTGGTGAAAAACTGTTTTTT. It encodes CASSYGGGGEKLFF.

This clone occurred a few times. CDR3 DNA sequence: TGTGCCAGCAGCCCGACTAGCGGGAGCTACGAGCAGTACTTC. It encodes CASSPTSGSYEQYF. The V call is TRBV7-2, the J call TRBJ2-7; 12 bases match TRBD2. CDR3 size: 14 residues. The ends lost 5 bases at V and 3 bases at J; junction bases unmatched: 2. Germline V gives CDR1 SGHTA, CDR2 FQGNSA.

This clone has just a few counts. V and J are TRBV5-6 and TRBJ1-4, with 7 bases that match TRBD1. Trimming cost V 4 bases and J 11 bases; bases outside gene matches: 5. Germline-derived CDR1 and CDR2 are SGHDT and YYEEEE. This CDR3 spans 12 amino acids. CDR3 sequence: CASSQGTVKLFF. As DNA, the CDR3 is TGTGCCAGCAGCCAGGGGACAGTGAAACTGTTTTTT.

The chain carries TRBV7-8 and TRBJ2-5, with TRBD1 matching 7 bases. The germline V gene has CDR1 SGHVS and CDR2 FQNEAQ. This CDR3 has 17 amino acids. V trimming: 5 bases; J trimming: 5 bases; junction bases outside the gene matches: 17. In DNA, the CDR3 is TGTGCCAGCAGCGTATACAGGGGAAGTAGGTTGGGGGAGACCCAGTACTTC. It is translated as CASSVYRGSRLGETQYF.

The table lists this clone with a few counts. This chain uses TRBV18 with TRBJ2-4, with 9 bases identical to TRBD1. After removal of 2 bases from V and 8 bases from J, the junction contained 7 bases not matched to a gene. Germline V gives CDR1 KGHSH, CDR2 LQKENI. This CDR3 has 15 residues. The CDR3 DNA reads TGTGCCAGCTCACCAGACAGGGGGGAGGCGGACATTCAGTACTTC. This sequence encodes CASSPDRGEADIQYF.

The chain carries TRBV18 and TRBJ2-5; TRBD1 matches at 12 bases. V trimming: 6 bases; J trimming: 1 base; junction bases outside the gene matches: 3. This CDR3 is built from 15 residues. Germline CDR1 reads KGHSH; CDR2 reads LQKENI. The CDR3 coding sequence is TGTGCCAGCTCCCCGGGACAGGGGGCCCAAGAGACCCAGTACTTC. Translation: CASSPGQGAQETQYF.

The V gene is TRBV5-1, the J gene TRBJ2-7, with D hard to call. This CDR3 spans 12 amino acids. The V end was cut by 6 bases, the J end by 5 bases, with 12 bases between. Looked up from germline, CDR1 is SGHRS and CDR2 is YFSETQ. CDR3 sequence reads: CASTSGFHEQYF. The CDR3 nucleotides are TGCGCCAGCACATCCGGGTTTCACGAGCAGTACTTC.

This sequence joins TRBV5-8 and TRBJ2-7; a possible D gene is TRBD2 (6 bases). Trimming stripped 3 bases from V and 6 bases from J, with 25 bases between. Germline V gives CDR1 SGHTS, CDR2 YDEGEE. The CDR3 is made up of 17 amino acids. The CDR3 DNA reads as TGTGCCAGCAGCTACCTATTGGCCCCGGGACTGGGGACCGAGCAGTACTTC. It encodes CASSYLLAPGLGTEQYF.

A few counts support this clone. CDR3 loop: CASSYSSLGGGTEAFF. The CDR3 DNA reads as TGTGCCAGCAGTTACTCGAGTCTCGGGGGGGGCACTGAAGCTTTCTTT. This rearrangement joins TRBV6-5 to TRBJ1-1; tentative D call: TRBD1 (5 bases). The CDR3 extends over 16 amino acids. From germline, CDR1 is MNHEY and CDR2 SVGAGI. Between the trimmed V and J ends, which lost 0 bases and 4 bases, there was a span of 15 bases.

This clone was detected only a few times. The CDR3 here is CASSGLAGGDTQYF. CDR3 sequence (DNA): TGCGCCAGCAGCGGACTAGCGGGAGGAGATACGCAGTATTTT. The chain employs TRBV10-2 and TRBJ2-3, with TRBD2 identical over 14 bases. Trimming at V came to 6 bases and at J to 5 bases, leaving 1 base not matched to a gene. This CDR3 has 14 residues. Germline V gene lookup returns CDR1 WSHSY and CDR2 SAAADI.

The rearrangement links TRBV4-1 to TRBJ2-2; TRBD1 matches at 8 bases. This CDR3 comprises 18 residues. V shed 0 bases and J 3 bases; nucleotides not matched to a gene: 9. The germline V gene has CDR1 MGHRA and CDR2 YSYEKL. CDR3 loop: CASSQDSAGGADTGELFF. The DNA for the CDR3 is TGCGCCAGCAGCCAAGATTCGGCAGGGGGCGCCGACACCGGGGAGCTGTTTTTT.

CDR3 residues: CASSRGQYSNQPQHF. The CDR3 nucleotides are TGTGCCAGCAGTCGAGGACAGTATAGCAATCAGCCCCAGCATTTT. J is TRBJ1-5 and V is TRBV6-5, with D perhaps TRBD1 (6 bases). Per the germline V gene, CDR1 is MNHEY and CDR2 is SVGAGI. This CDR3 spans 15 amino acids. Trimming took 5 bases from V and 0 from J, leaving 11 bases between them.

The rearrangement links TRBV7-2 to TRBJ2-5; TRBD2 matches 8 bases. The CDR3 spans 12 residues. J was trimmed by 11 bases and V by 5 bases; bases with no gene match: 7. The germline gives CDR1 SGHTA, CDR2 FQGNSA. The CDR3 loop is CASSRDGTRQYF. As DNA, the CDR3 is TGTGCCAGCAGCAGAGACGGGACTAGGCAGTACTTC. The full variable domain, with the rest looked up from reference TRBV7-2 and TRBJ2-5, is GAGVSQSPSNKVTEKGKDVELRCDPISGHTALYWYRQSLGQGLEFLIYFQGNSAPDKSGLPSDRFSAERTGGSVSTLTIQRTQQEDSAVYLCASSRDGTRQYFGPGTRLLVL.

This clone was observed a handful of times. At the DNA level, this CDR3 is encoded by other sequences in the same sample as well. The V gene is TRBV9, the J gene TRBJ2-1; D may be TRBD1 (5 bases). CDR3 length equals 16 residues. CDR1 is SGDLS and CDR2 is YYNGEE in the germline V gene. The V and J ends lost 0 bases and 2 bases respectively, with 12 bases between them. The CDR3 here is CASSVDGRATYNEQFF. The CDR3 nucleotides are TGTGCCAGCAGCGTAGACGGCAGGGCAACCTACAATGAGCAGTTCTTC.

This clone was counted only a few times. The rearrangement links TRBV11-2 to TRBJ2-2; TRBD2 matches at 11 bases. V was clipped by 3 bases and J by 4 bases; unmatched bases: 1. Looked up from germline, CDR1 is SGHAT and CDR2 is FQNNGV. This CDR3 spans 15 amino acids. The CDR3 protein is CASSFSGRVTGELFF. CDR3 coding DNA: TGTGCCAGCAGCTTTAGCGGGAGGGTCACCGGGGAGCTGTTTTTT.

This clone was seen a few times. The rearrangement links TRBV20-1 to TRBJ2-7; D remains ambiguous. The CDR3 has 11 residues. Germline V lookup: CDR1 DFQATT, CDR2 SNEGSKA (reference sequence). V lost 0 bases to trimming and J lost 10 bases, with 10 bases between them. CDR3 sequence reads: CSARDEVRQYF. In nucleotides, the CDR3 is TGCAGTGCTAGAGATGAGGTACGACAGTACTTC.

In DNA form, the CDR3 reads TGTGCCAGCTCACCACCGGGCTCTGGAAACCTGGGAGCTTTCTTT. It yields the protein CASSPPGSGNLGAFF. The rearrangement uses TRBV18 and TRBJ1-1; D remains ambiguous. The CDR3 runs 15 residues. V lost 0 bases and J 10 bases, leaving 18 bases between the germline ends. The germline V gene encodes CDR1 KGHSH and CDR2 LQKENI.

This clone has more than one count but fewer than ten. The chain has TRBV2 and TRBJ1-4; D perhaps matches TRBD1 (6 bases). Germline CDR1 reads SNHLY; CDR2 reads FYNNEI. This CDR3 spans 16 amino acids. V lost 9 bases and J lost 7, with 24 bases in between. This CDR3 is CASRYPQGTLSEKLFF. Here the CDR3 DNA reads TGTGCCAGTCGCTACCCACAGGGAACGCTTAGTGAAAAACTGTTTTTT.

The rearrangement links TRBV28 to TRBJ1-5; D perhaps matches TRBD1 (5 bases). The V end lost 6 bases, the J end lost 1 base, and 10 bases lay between the germline ends. The CDR3 is 14 residues long. Per the germline V gene, CDR1 is MDHEN and CDR2 is SYDVKM. The CDR3 loop is CASSTGGSNQPQHF. Written as DNA, the CDR3 is TGTGCCAGCAGCACTGGGGGGAGCAATCAGCCCCAGCATTTT.

The chain joins TRBV18 to TRBJ1-1; D is unresolved. The CDR3 is 12 amino acids. Trimming took off 5 bases at V and 2 bases at J, with 6 bases between the two ends. The germline gives CDR1 KGHSH, CDR2 LQKENI. The CDR3 region is CASSYVNTEAFF. The DNA of the CDR3 is TGTGCCAGCTCATATGTAAACACTGAAGCTTTCTTT.